This TCR beta chain was found in a study of neurological immune-mediated disorders. Points from the study as a whole: HTLV-1-associated myelopathy ranked highest for TCR clonal expansion and multiple sclerosis lowest, beneath healthy controls. When the repertoires were grouped phylogenetically, those of 18 of the 34 multiple sclerosis patients came together in a single cluster of related CDR3 sequences, which points to a possible repertoire-level signature. The multiple sclerosis repertoire cluster had no clinical or MRI correlate.

PBMCs stored at -80 C, numbering 2 million, were the origin of the unsorted libraries. Ten or more counts support this clonotype. Its antigen is unknown. The germline CDR1 and CDR2 sequences are MNHEY and SVGAGI. Trimming cost V 5 bases and J 1 base; bases outside gene matches: 2. The CDR3 has 14 amino acids. TCRdb reanalysed the 5' RACE reads using MiXCR and keeps one entry per CDR3 protein. The table records 55,000 to 65,000 distinct CDR3 sequences, roughly 3.5% of them present only once. The sample was PBMCs. The receptor was isolated from a woman aged 30 to 39 with multiple sclerosis. V and J are TRBV6-5 and TRBJ1-5, with TRBD1 matching 7 bases. The CDR3 DNA reads TGTGCCAGCAGTAGGGGACAGAGCAATCAGCCCCAGCATTTT. Translating gives CASSRGQSNQPQHF.